This T cell receptor beta chain was documented in a study of PD-1 blockade in classical Hodgkin lymphoma. Trimming removed 5 bases at V and 1 base at J, with 9 bases between. CDR1 is MNHNY and CDR2 is SVGAGI in the germline V gene (reference sequence). The CDR3 runs 14 residues. Relapse was seen in all patients after autologous stem cell transplantation, and brentuximab vedotin exposure was variable. Produced via immunoSEQ multiplex PCR; TCRdb's table is partial and in-frame only. This sample yields about 93,000 clones, of which approximately 91% are seen a single time; over 2.5% belongs to the top ten.

The sequence was collected from a human donor with classical Hodgkin lymphoma. This chain connects TRBV6-6 to TRBJ1-5, with D hard to call. The source material was peripheral blood mononuclear cells (PBMCs), sampled before the second cycle of nivolumab. Written as DNA, the CDR3 is TGTGCCAGCAGTCCCAGGTCGAGCAATCAGCCCCAGCATTTT. Amino acid sequence: CASSPRSSNQPQHF.